The 8 T cell receptor beta chains in this list originate from one sample, sequenced in a study of vaccination and CD4 T cells after COVID-19. CD4+ T cells that had been cultured provided DNA sequenced with the Oncomine TCR Beta short-read assay. TCRdb passed the PCR reads through MiXCR, listing each CDR3 protein once. The sample carries about 8,300 distinct CDR3 sequences, 30% to 45% recorded once. Antigen specificity for these receptors is unknown. Indicated treatment: roughly 11-day PBMC culture with coronavirus spike peptide pools or control peptides (ViraFEST assay). Samples of CD4+ T cells were obtained from the unexposed donor before the COVID-19 pandemic (2011-2018). The sequenced sample consisted of CD4+ T cells from blood, cultured in vitro. These receptors originate from a human donor in good health.

The chain links TRBV5-1 to TRBJ2-1, with 11 bases lining up with TRBD2. J lost 5 bases, V lost 7 bases, and 5 bases had no gene match. The CDR3 spans 14 residues. Germline CDR1 is SGHRS and CDR2 is YFSETQ. The CDR3 DNA follows: TGCGCCAGCCGGGGACTAGCGGTGGACAATGAGCAGTTCTTC. This gives the protein CASRGLAVDNEQFF. The full variable domain, its missing parts supplied by reference TRBV5-1 and TRBJ2-1, is KAGVTQTPRYLIKTRGQQVTLSCSPISGHRSVSWYQQTPGQGLQFLFEYFSETQRNKGNFPGRFSGRQFSNSRSEMNVSTLELGDSALYLCASRGLAVDNEQFFGPGTRLTVL.

The chain couples TRBV25-1 to TRBJ1-3; TRBD1 matches at 8 bases. Germline CDR1 reads MGHDK; CDR2 reads SYGVNS. Trimming at V came to 7 bases and at J to 3 bases, leaving 8 bases not matched to a gene. The CDR3 is 15 residues long. DNA for the CDR3: TGTGCCAGCAACGATCCGGGACAGGTTGGAAACACCATATATTTT. Translation: CASNDPGQVGNTIYF.

To note about this clonotype: This sequence may be a read error, since a much larger clone differs from it by one base. The chain uses TRBV27 and TRBJ1-5, with D possibly TRBD1 on 6 matching bases. CDR1 is MNHEY and CDR2 is SMNVEV in the germline V gene (reference sequence). CDR3 size: 16 residues. The DNA for the CDR3 is TGTCCCAGCAGTAGGTTAGGGGCAGGGGGCAATCAGCCCCAGCATTTT. It translates to CPSSRLGAGGNQPQHF.

This clonotype was seen a few times. This chain uses TRBV15 with TRBJ1-5; no definite D call. V lost 0 bases to trimming and J lost 3 bases, with 0 bases between them. The CDR3 runs 12 residues. Germline CDR1 is LNHNV and CDR2 is YYDKDF (reference sequence). CDR3 sequence reads: CATSRDNQPQHF. The CDR3, as DNA: TGTGCCACCAGCAGAGACAATCAGCCCCAGCATTTT. Full variable domain (outside the CDR3, taken from reference TRBV15 and TRBJ1-5): DAMVIQNPRYQVTQFGKPVTLSCSQTLNHNVMYWYQQKSSQAPKLLFHYYDKDFNNEADTPDNFQSRRPNTSFCFLDIRSPGLGDTAMYLCATSRDNQPQHFGDGTRLSIL.

With regard to this clonotype: No DNA is shown, since the ends of the CDR3 on it are uncertain; the CDR3 is the one TCRdb lists. The chain recombines TRBV21-1 with TRBJ1-3; the D segment call TRBD1 is taken from the table without a DNA check. TRBV21-1 corresponds to a pseudogene. The CDR3 length equals 12 residues, ends included. The CDR3 spells CARWGTGNTIYF.

This clonotype has more than one count but fewer than ten. The V gene is TRBV19, the J gene TRBJ1-5; tentative D call: TRBD1 (5 bases). Between the trimmed V and J ends, which lost 5 bases and 7 bases, there was a span of 18 bases. This CDR3 comprises 15 residues. The V gene's germline CDR1 is LNHDA and CDR2 SQIVND (reference sequence). The CDR3 DNA follows: TGTGCCAGTAGTCTTACAGGCCGACAAGGGCAGCCCCAGCATTTT. As protein: CASSLTGRQGQPQHF.

This chain uses TRBV20-1 with TRBJ1-5; 11 nucleotides line up with TRBD1. Trimming took 5 bases from V and 0 from J; bases not matched to a gene: 12. The CDR3 runs 18 residues. The germline CDR1 and CDR2 sequences are DFQATT and SNEGSKA (reference sequence). The CDR3 sequence: CSAGTGGSEEYSNQPQHF. As DNA, the CDR3 is TGCAGTGCTGGGACAGGGGGATCGGAAGAATATAGCAATCAGCCCCAGCATTTT.

The CDR3, as DNA: TGCAGCGTCGACCCCGGGACTAGCGGGGCCGAGCAGTACTTC. Amino acids: CSVDPGTSGAEQYF. This rearrangement joins TRBV20-1 to TRBJ2-7; 13 bases are shared with TRBD2. CDR3 size: 14 residues. Germline V gene lookup returns CDR1 DFQATT and CDR2 SNEGSKA (reference sequence).